Below are 26 T cell receptor beta chains sequenced from a single sample in a study of OX40 agonist ivuxolimab in advanced cancers. Only in-frame clones appear in the TCRdb table, and some are missing; sequencing was by immunoSEQ multiplex PCR. The table records tens of thousands of clones, around 87% of them present only once. The sequenced sample was CD4+ or CD8+ T cells sorted from blood, obtained in a trial of the OX40 agonist ivuxolimab. Receptor source: an adult with an advanced solid tumor such as melanoma, head and neck, liver or kidney cancer.

This clone has just one count. This chain joins TRBV9 and TRBJ1-1; D is unresolved. V was cut by 6 bases and J by 1 base, with 10 bases left in between. The CDR3 runs 13 residues. CDR1 and CDR2 (germline): SGDLS, YYNGEE. The CDR3: CASTGRTNTEAFF. The CDR3 DNA reads TGTGCCAGCACCGGACGGACGAACACTGAAGCTTTCTTT.

The chain combines TRBV4-3 with TRBJ2-7, with D perhaps matching TRBD2 (6 bases). The CDR3 is made up of 16 amino acids. The V and J ends lost 1 base and 4 bases respectively, with 17 bases between them. Per germline, CDR1 LGHNA and CDR2 YSLEER. CDR3 sequence reads: CASSQVIGSGGYEQYF. The DNA for the CDR3 is TGCGCCAGCAGCCAAGTTATCGGTAGCGGAGGTTACGAGCAGTACTTC.

This clone appeared once. The chain's CDR3 is CATAGRETDTQYF. The CDR3 DNA is TGTGCCACCGCCGGACGTGAAACAGATACGCAGTATTTT. V usage is TRBV2 and J usage is TRBJ2-3; D is ambiguous. The CDR3 runs to 13 residues. CDR1 SNHLY and CDR2 FYNNEI come from the germline V gene. The ends were cut back, 10 bases at V and 3 bases at J, with 14 bases in the middle.

To note about this clone: A junction end diverges from the germline sequence, so it may reflect a read error. J is TRBJ1-2 and V is TRBV29-1; TRBD1 might be the D (5 bases). The CDR3 runs 12 residues. Per the germline V gene, CDR1 is SQVTM and CDR2 is ANQGSEA. CDR3 protein: CSVEDSNYGYTF. CDR3 in DNA: TGCAGCGTCGAAGACAGTAACTATGGCTACACCTTC.

V and J are TRBV28 and TRBJ1-5, with 7 bases matching TRBD1. The CDR3 covers 15 residues. From germline, CDR1 is MDHEN and CDR2 SYDVKM. Trimming removed 4 bases from V and 6 bases from J; junction bases left unmatched: 9. The CDR3 spells CASSSHRGLGQPQHF. The CDR3 DNA reads as TGTGCCAGCAGTTCTCACAGGGGTTTGGGTCAGCCCCAGCATTTT.

V usage is TRBV15 and J usage is TRBJ2-3, with TRBD1 matching 9 bases. Trimming took 5 bases from V and 4 from J; bases not matched to a gene: 7. Germline CDR1 is LNHNV and CDR2 is YYDKDF (reference sequence). This CDR3 comprises 15 residues. In DNA, the CDR3 is TGTGCCACCAGCGCCGGGGACAGGGAGGCAGATACGCAGTATTTT. It codes for CATSAGDREADTQYF.

This chain links TRBV5-1 with TRBJ1-1, with D unclear. Trimming shortened V by 4 bases and J by 1 base, and 11 bases separated the two germline ends. CDR3 length: 14 residues. Germline V CDR1 and CDR2: SGHRS, YFSETQ. CDR3 in amino acids: CASSTSRQNTEAFF. The CDR3 nucleotides are TGCGCCAGCAGCACTTCGAGACAGAACACTGAAGCTTTCTTT.

The DNA of the CDR3 is TGTGCCAGCAGCCACCCAGGGGGTCACTCCTACGAGCAGTACTTC. Residues: CASSHPGGHSYEQYF. This chain links TRBV7-9 with TRBJ2-7, with 7 positions matching TRBD1. The J segment lost 0 bases and the V segment lost 5 bases, leaving 7 bases of the junction unmatched. The germline V gene has CDR1 SEHNR and CDR2 FQNEAQ (reference sequence). CDR3 length: 15 residues.

V is TRBV19 and J is TRBJ2-3; 9 nucleotides agree with TRBD2. After removal of 1 base from V and 5 bases from J, the junction contained 4 bases not matched to a gene. The CDR3 runs 15 residues. Germline V lookup: CDR1 LNHDA, CDR2 SQIVND (reference sequence). The CDR3 loop reads CASSIGGSGRDTQYF. CDR3 DNA sequence: TGTGCCAGTAGTATAGGAGGTAGCGGGAGAGATACGCAGTATTTT.

The sample holds one count of this clone. V usage is TRBV10-2 and J usage is TRBJ1-1; 7 nucleotides match TRBD1. V trimming: 8 bases; J trimming: 0 bases; junction bases outside the gene matches: 9. The CDR3 sequence is 15 residues long. Per germline, CDR1 WSHSY and CDR2 SAAADI. The CDR3 reads CASGPNRGMNTEAFF. Written as DNA, the CDR3 is TGCGCCAGCGGGCCAAACAGGGGAATGAACACTGAAGCTTTCTTT.

This clone was found once. The chain has TRBV5-6 and TRBJ2-5, with unresolved D. CDR3 length: 13 residues. Germline V lookup: CDR1 SGHDT, CDR2 YYEEEE. V lost 0 bases and J 4 bases, leaving 7 bases between the germline ends. In DNA form, the CDR3 reads TGTGCCAGCAGCTTGGGCCCATTAGAGACCCAGTACTTC. This codes for CASSLGPLETQYF.

The CDR3: CASSPRGVYSYEQYV. CDR3 coding DNA: TGTGCCAGCAGTCCCCGAGGGGTTTACTCCTACGAGCAGTACGTC. The rearrangement joins TRBV27 to TRBJ2-7; D possibly uses TRBD1 or TRBD2 (5 bases each). The germline V gene has CDR1 MNHEY and CDR2 SMNVEV (reference sequence). There are 15 residues in the CDR3. V lost 5 bases to trimming and J lost 0 bases, with 14 bases between them.

The chain combines TRBV10-3 with TRBJ2-7; 7 bases map to TRBD2. The CDR3 spans 12 residues. Per the germline V gene, CDR1 is ENHRY and CDR2 is SYGVKD. The V gene end was trimmed by 10 bases and the J gene end by 2 bases; junction bases not matched to a gene: 5. The DNA of the CDR3 is TGTGCCACTGCGGGGGTAACCTACGAGCAGTACTTC. Protein product: CATAGVTYEQYF.

The V gene is TRBV19, the J gene TRBJ1-1; 8 bases fit TRBD1. CDR3 length: 13 amino acids. V dropped 7 bases and J dropped 5; count of bases not matched to a gene: 6. Germline CDR1 reads LNHDA; CDR2 reads SQIVND (reference sequence). In DNA, the CDR3 is TGTGCCAGTAAGACAGGGGCTAGGACTGAAGCTTTCTTT. It translates to CASKTGARTEAFF.

The rearrangement joins TRBV28 to TRBJ1-2; D remains ambiguous. Per germline, CDR1 MDHEN and CDR2 SYDVKM. This CDR3 comprises 14 residues. V was trimmed by 6 bases and J by 1 base, leaving 12 bases between them. The CDR3, as DNA: TGTGCCAGCAGCCAAAGTGCGGTTAACTATGGCTACACCTTC. Encoded protein: CASSQSAVNYGYTF.

The J gene is TRBJ2-5, the V gene TRBV18, with D possibly being TRBD1 (6 bases). The CDR3 is 14 amino acids. The germline V gene has CDR1 KGHSH and CDR2 LQKENI. V was shortened by 1 base and J by 3 bases, with 9 bases between the two germline ends. The CDR3 protein is CASSPRKGEETQYF. DNA for the CDR3: TGTGCCAGCTCACCACGAAAGGGGGAAGAGACCCAGTACTTC.

This chain uses TRBV27 with TRBJ1-2; weak D call: TRBD1 (6 bases). This CDR3 is 14 amino acids long. Germline V lookup: CDR1 MNHEY, CDR2 SMNVEV (reference sequence). The V end lost 2 bases, the J end lost 7 bases, and 14 bases lay between the germline ends. The CDR3 DNA is TGTGCCAGCAGTTTAGTGGGGGCAGGTAGTGGCTACACCTTC. Residues: CASSLVGAGSGYTF.

The J gene is TRBJ1-2, the V gene TRBV6-5; 9 nucleotides align to TRBD1. The V and J ends lost 6 bases and 2 bases, in that order; junction bases with no gene match: 7. The CDR3 consists of 15 residues. The germline CDR1 and CDR2 sequences are MNHEY and SVGAGI. CDR3 sequence reads: CASRTGGRGNYGYTF. CDR3 sequence (DNA): TGTGCCAGCAGGACAGGGGGGCGCGGGAACTATGGCTACACCTTC.

CDR3 DNA: TGTGCCAGCAGCCGTTCGGGGCAAGGTAATTCACCCCTCCACTTT. Protein sequence: CASSRSGQGNSPLHF. The chain employs TRBV5-4 and TRBJ1-6; tentatively, D is TRBD1 (5 bases). The CDR3 is 15 residues long. Trimming stripped 4 bases from V and 6 bases from J, with 14 bases between. Germline values: CDR1 SGHNT, CDR2 YYREEE (reference sequence).

This clone was observed a handful of times. At the DNA level, this CDR3 is encoded by other sequences in the same sample as well. This chain connects TRBV6-1 to TRBJ2-7, with D maybe TRBD2 (5 bases). V shed 0 bases and J shed 6 bases, with 9 bases lying between them. The CDR3 loop spans 13 amino acids. Germline CDR1 reads MNHNS; CDR2 reads SASEGT. CDR3: CASSEALAAEQYV. The CDR3 nucleotides read TGTGCCAGCAGTGAAGCGCTAGCCGCCGAGCAGTACGTC.

This rearrangement joins TRBV7-2 to TRBJ2-5; 7 nucleotides match TRBD2. J lost 4 bases, V lost 6 bases, and 2 bases had no gene match. The CDR3 is made up of 12 amino acids. The germline gives CDR1 SGHTA, CDR2 FQGNSA. CDR3 sequence (DNA): TGTGCCAGCAGGGGGGAGGGAGAGACCCAGTACTTC. As protein: CASRGEGETQYF. Based on the CDR3 plus reference TRBV7-2 and TRBJ2-5, the full variable domain is GAGVSQSPSNKVTEKGKDVELRCDPISGHTALYWYRQSLGQGLEFLIYFQGNSAPDKSGLPSDRFSAERTGGSVSTLTIQRTQQEDSAVYLCASRGEGETQYFGPGTRLLVL.

This sequence joins TRBV5-1 and TRBJ1-2; the D gene is possibly TRBD1 (5 bases). This CDR3 is built from 13 residues. CDR1 and CDR2 from the germline V gene are SGHRS and YFSETQ. Trimming removed 4 bases from V and 4 bases from J, with 11 bases in between. The CDR3 spells CASSGGPGYGYTF. CDR3 nucleotide sequence: TGCGCCAGCAGCGGGGGACCCGGCTATGGCTACACCTTC.

A few counts support this clone. The rearrangement uses TRBV15 and TRBJ1-1, with D unclear. Germline lookup yields CDR1 LNHNV and CDR2 YYDKDF (reference sequence). The CDR3 contains 13 residues. Deletions cut 9 bases from V and 5 bases from J, with 16 bases between. The CDR3 spells CATGKDLGTEAFF. The CDR3 region has the DNA TGTGCCACGGGAAAAGACCTGGGGACTGAAGCTTTCTTT.

The V gene is TRBV10-3, the J gene TRBJ2-1; D possibly corresponds to TRBD1 (8 bases). CDR1 is ENHRY, CDR2 SYGVKD, per germline. This CDR3 spans 16 amino acids. V lost 6 bases and J lost 4, with 19 bases in between. The chain's CDR3 is CAIRGGWDRTYNEQFF. The CDR3 nucleotides are TGTGCCATCAGGGGAGGGTGGGACAGGACATACAATGAGCAGTTCTTC.

The chain is built from TRBV5-5 and TRBJ2-3; 9 nucleotides line up with TRBD2. The germline V gene encodes CDR1 SGHKS and CDR2 YYEKEE (reference sequence). The CDR3 loop spans 18 amino acids. V shed 3 bases and J 1 base; nucleotides not matched to a gene: 12. CDR3 residues: CASSSVRLAELRTDTQYF. The CDR3 region has the DNA TGTGCCAGCAGCTCCGTTAGACTAGCGGAGCTCCGCACAGATACGCAGTATTTT.

The chain couples TRBV5-1 to TRBJ2-3, with 8 bases matching TRBD2. The trim removed 4 bases at V and 4 bases at J, leaving 8 bases unmatched. Germline V gene lookup returns CDR1 SGHRS and CDR2 YFSETQ. This CDR3 has 15 residues. The CDR3 is CASSPGLGSADTQYF. CDR3 in DNA: TGCGCCAGCAGCCCGGGACTAGGGAGCGCAGATACGCAGTATTTT. Complete variable domain (other parts from reference TRBV5-1 and TRBJ2-3): KAGVTQTPRYLIKTRGQQVTLSCSPISGHRSVSWYQQTPGQGLQFLFEYFSETQRNKGNFPGRFSGRQFSNSRSEMNVSTLELGDSALYLCASSPGLGSADTQYFGPGTRLTVL.